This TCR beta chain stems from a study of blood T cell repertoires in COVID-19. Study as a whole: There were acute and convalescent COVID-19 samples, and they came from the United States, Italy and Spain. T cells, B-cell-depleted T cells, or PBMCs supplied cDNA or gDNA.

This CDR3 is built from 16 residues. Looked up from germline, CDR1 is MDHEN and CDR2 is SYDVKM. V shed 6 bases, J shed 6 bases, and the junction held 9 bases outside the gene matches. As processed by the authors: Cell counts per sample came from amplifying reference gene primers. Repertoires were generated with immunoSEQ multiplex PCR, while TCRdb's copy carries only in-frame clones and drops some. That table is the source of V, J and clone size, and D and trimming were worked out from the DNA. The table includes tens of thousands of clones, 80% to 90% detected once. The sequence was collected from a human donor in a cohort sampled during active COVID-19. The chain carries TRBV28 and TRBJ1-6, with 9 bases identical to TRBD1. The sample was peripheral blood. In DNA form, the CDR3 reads TGTGCCAGCAGGTCACAGGGGGCGGTTTCTAATTCACCCCTCCACTTT. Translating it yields CASRSQGAVSNSPLHF.